Listed here are 32 T cell receptor beta chains from one sample, sequenced in a study of identical twins. TCRdb analysed the 5' RACE reads with MiXCR anew, one entry per CDR3 protein. The repertoire holds roughly 500,000 distinct CDR3 sequences, about 20% seen once, with roughly 0.9% in the top ten. This sample also appeared in a second study, on T cells expressing NK-cell markers.

Sequencing was carried out using CD4+ T cells sorted from blood. Receptors were obtained from a woman in her late teens or twenties in good health.

V gene TRBV30 combines with J gene TRBJ1-1; D is unclear. V was pared by 4 bases and J by 7 bases, with 10 bases between. The V gene's germline CDR1 is GTSNPN and CDR2 SVGIG (reference sequence). CDR3 length: 11 residues. The CDR3 reads CAWNRWYEAFF. In DNA form, the CDR3 reads TGTGCCTGGAATCGGTGGTATGAAGCTTTCTTT.

Many counts were recorded for this clonotype. CDR3 in DNA: TGTGCCGCCACACACACAGATACGCAGTATTTT. It specifies CAATHTDTQYF. J is TRBJ2-3 and V is TRBV10-3; D remains unclear. Trimming cost V 11 bases and J 2 bases, with 8 bases left between them. Germline lookup yields CDR1 ENHRY and CDR2 SYGVKD. The CDR3 spans 11 residues.

The V and J genes are TRBV28 and TRBJ2-3, with D possibly being TRBD2 (6 bases). In germline, CDR1 is MDHEN, CDR2 SYDVKM. Trimming left V 6 bases short and J 2 bases short, with 15 bases between. The CDR3 totals 15 residues. The CDR3 here is CASRGSGLNTDTQYF. In DNA form, the CDR3 reads TGTGCCAGCAGGGGTTCGGGACTTAACACAGATACGCAGTATTTT. Full variable domain (outside the CDR3, taken from reference TRBV28 and TRBJ2-3): DVKVTQSSRYLVKRTGEKVFLECVQDMDHENMFWYRQDPGLGLRLIYFSYDVKMKEKGDIPEGYSVSREKKERFSLILESASTNQTSMYLCASRGSGLNTDTQYFGPGTRLTVL.

CDR3 sequence (DNA): TGCGCCAGCAGCCAGGGTCAGATTGAGACCCAGTACTTC. It translates to CASSQGQIETQYF. The chain is built from TRBV4-1 and TRBJ2-5; D unresolved. V was shortened by 3 bases and J by 5 bases, with 10 bases between the two germline ends. The CDR3 loop spans 13 amino acids. CDR1 is MGHRA, CDR2 YSYEKL, per germline.

The gene calls are TRBV6-5 and TRBJ1-2; D is unclear. The CDR3 covers 13 residues. Trimming removed 2 bases at V and 3 bases at J, with 7 bases between. CDR1 and CDR2 (germline): MNHEY, SVGAGI. CDR3 nucleotide sequence: TGTGCCAGCAGTTACACTGAATACTATGGCTACACCTTC. This translates into CASSYTEYYGYTF.

The chain links TRBV25-1 to TRBJ2-7; D unresolved. Germline V gene sequence: CDR1 MGHDK, CDR2 SYGVNS. Trimming removed 9 bases at V and 0 bases at J, with 12 bases between. The CDR3 is 13 residues long. The DNA for the CDR3 is TGTGCCAGTAGGCAGTCCTTCTCCTACGAGCAGTACTTC. This codes for CASRQSFSYEQYF.

The genes are TRBV12-3 or TRBV12-4 and TRBJ1-1; D is possibly TRBD1 (5 bases). The CDR3 has 12 amino acids. Trimming pared 3 bases from V and 10 bases from J, leaving 12 bases between. CDR3 coding DNA: TGTGCCAGCAGTTTCTCGGATAGGGGAGCTTTCTTT. Its translation is CASSFSDRGAFF.

The CDR3 spells CAWRAGRWLDEQFF. In DNA form, the CDR3 reads TGTGCCTGGAGAGCGGGCCGGTGGTTGGATGAGCAGTTCTTC. The chain uses TRBV30 and TRBJ2-1, with TRBD2 as a possible D gene (6 bases). In germline, CDR1 is GTSNPN, CDR2 SVGIG (reference sequence). Trimming shortened V by 3 bases and J by 8 bases, and 17 bases separated the two germline ends. There are 14 residues in the CDR3.

J is TRBJ1-1 and V is TRBV6-5; perhaps TRBD1 as D (5 bases). The CDR3 contains 14 residues. Between the trimmed V and J ends, which lost 2 bases and 4 bases, there was a span of 11 bases. The germline V gene has CDR1 MNHEY and CDR2 SVGAGI. DNA of the CDR3: TGTGCCAGCAGTTACAGGGGTAGGGCCACTGAAGCTTTCTTT. Translating gives CASSYRGRATEAFF.

A few counts support this clonotype. The J gene is TRBJ1-1, the V gene TRBV5-1; D is undetermined. V lost 5 bases and J lost 1, with 12 bases in between. CDR3 length: 14 residues. The germline CDR1 and CDR2 sequences are SGHRS and YFSETQ. DNA of the CDR3: TGCGCCAGCAGAGAATCGCGAGGGAACACTGAAGCTTTCTTT. Its translation is CASRESRGNTEAFF.

The V and J genes are TRBV12-3 or TRBV12-4 and TRBJ1-1; D is perhaps TRBD1 (5 bases). V lost 1 base, J lost 5 bases, and 11 bases lay in between. The CDR3 runs to 14 residues. The DNA of the CDR3 is TGTGCCAGCAGTTTAGACAGGAGGAGTACTGAAGCTTTCTTT. Amino acid sequence: CASSLDRRSTEAFF.

The chain has TRBV7-9 and TRBJ2-7; no definite D call. The CDR3 runs 14 residues. Germline V lookup: CDR1 SEHNR, CDR2 FQNEAQ (reference sequence). V was cut by 2 bases and J by 2 bases, with 10 bases left in between. CDR3 loop: CASSLSAVTYEQYF. In DNA, the CDR3 is TGTGCCAGCAGCTTAAGTGCGGTCACCTACGAGCAGTACTTC.

This clonotype has only a few counts. This rearrangement joins TRBV20-1 to TRBJ2-7; 13 bases are shared with TRBD2. The CDR3 is 16 residues long. Trimming at V came to 3 bases and at J to 1 base, leaving 6 bases not matched to a gene. Germline-derived CDR1 and CDR2 are DFQATT and SNEGSKA (reference sequence). The CDR3 DNA follows: TGCAGTGCTAGCGGCCGACTAGCGGGGGGATCCTACGAGCAGTACTTC. Translating it yields CSASGRLAGGSYEQYF.

The chain joins TRBV6-2 or TRBV6-3 to TRBJ1-1, with D maybe TRBD1 (6 bases). Deletions cut 6 bases from V and 6 bases from J, with 11 bases between. Looked up from germline, CDR1 is MNHEY and CDR2 is SVGEGT. This CDR3 comprises 12 residues. The chain's CDR3 is CASRRDIPEAFF. In nucleotides, the CDR3 is TGTGCCAGCAGAAGGGACATCCCTGAAGCTTTCTTT.

The chain employs TRBV24-1 and TRBJ2-1; D remains ambiguous. The CDR3 loop spans 12 amino acids. Germline CDR1 KGHDR, CDR2 SFDVKD. V dropped 3 bases and J dropped 6 bases, with 5 bases sitting between them. The CDR3: CATSDDRNEQFF. The CDR3 DNA sequence: TGTGCCACCAGTGATGACCGCAATGAGCAGTTCTTC.

This clonotype has ten or more counts. V usage is TRBV3-1 and J usage is TRBJ2-6, with D unclear. Trimming removed 5 bases from V and 0 bases from J, with 11 bases in between. CDR1 is LGHDT and CDR2 is YNNKEL in the germline V gene (reference sequence). There are 16 residues in the CDR3. CDR3 in amino acids: CASSFLPGSGANVLTF. The CDR3 region has the DNA TGTGCCAGCAGCTTCCTCCCCGGCTCTGGGGCCAACGTCCTGACTTTC. Using reference TRBV3-1 and TRBJ2-6 for the parts outside the CDR3, the full variable domain is DTAVSQTPKYLVTQMGNDKSIKCEQNLGHDTMYWYKQDSKKFLKIMFSYNNKELIINETVPNRFSPKSPDKAHLNLHINSLELGDSAVYFCASSFLPGSGANVLTFGAGSRLTVL.

The chain employs TRBV6-2 or TRBV6-3 and TRBJ2-7; D uncertain. The germline CDR1 and CDR2 sequences are MNHEY and SVGEGT. This CDR3 contains 12 residues. Trimming stripped 6 bases from V and 3 bases from J, with 9 bases between. CDR3 region: CASSLSYYEQYF. CDR3 bases: TGTGCCAGCAGCCTCTCCTACTACGAGCAGTACTTC.

This sequence joins TRBV12-3 or TRBV12-4 and TRBJ2-1; 12 bases line up with TRBD1. This CDR3 region has 15 residues. V was clipped by 6 bases and J by 7 bases; unmatched bases: 7. As DNA, the CDR3 is TGTGCCAGCAGACTAGGGACAGGGGGCATGAATGAGCAGTTCTTC. Protein product: CASRLGTGGMNEQFF.

This clonotype was detected only a few times. This chain connects TRBV6-2 or TRBV6-3 to TRBJ2-7, with 9 positions matching TRBD2. The CDR3 length is 15 residues. Per germline, CDR1 MNHEY and CDR2 SVGEGT. The junction had 9 bases not matched to a gene; V was cut back by 6 bases and J by 3 bases. CDR3 nucleotides: TGTGCCAGCAGAACAGCGGGAGGAGTAAACTACGAGCAGTACTTC. Amino acid sequence: CASRTAGGVNYEQYF.

The sample holds a few counts of this clonotype. V usage is TRBV11-2 and J usage is TRBJ2-1, with 14 nucleotides matching TRBD2. CDR1 SGHAT and CDR2 FQNNGV come from the germline V gene. V was pared by 4 bases and J by 4 bases, with 15 bases of the junction left unmatched. The CDR3 length is 20 residues. CDR3 protein: CASSSPSRLAGGFRYNEQFF. The CDR3 bases are TGTGCCAGCAGCTCACCGTCTCGACTAGCGGGGGGGTTTAGGTACAATGAGCAGTTCTTC. Based on the CDR3 plus reference TRBV11-2 and TRBJ2-1, the full variable domain is EAGVAQSPRYKIIEKRQSVAFWCNPISGHATLYWYQQILGQGPKLLIQFQNNGVVDDSQLPKDRFSAERLKGVDSTLKIQPAKLEDSAVYLCASSSPSRLAGGFRYNEQFFGPGTRLTVL.

Written as DNA, the CDR3 is TGCAGTGCTAGAACGCTAGCGGGAAGCCACGAGCAGTACTTC. Amino acid sequence: CSARTLAGSHEQYF. The rearrangement uses TRBV20-1 and TRBJ2-7; the match to TRBD2 covers 9 bases. There are 14 residues in the CDR3. V shed 2 bases and J 5 bases; nucleotides not matched to a gene: 7. CDR1 is DFQATT, CDR2 SNEGSKA, per germline (reference sequence).

This chain uses TRBV10-3 with TRBJ2-7, with D uncertain. The germline V and J ends were trimmed by 6 bases and 5 bases, with 8 bases remaining between them. Germline-derived CDR1 and CDR2 are ENHRY and SYGVKD. The CDR3 length is 11 residues. The CDR3 coding sequence is TGTGCCATCAGCCAGAACGACGAGCAGTACTTC. It yields the protein CAISQNDEQYF.

The chain recombines TRBV7-8 with TRBJ2-4, with D perhaps matching TRBD2 (5 bases). This CDR3 comprises 18 residues. The germline CDR1 and CDR2 sequences are SGHVS and FQNEAQ. The germline V and J ends were trimmed by 2 bases and 0 bases, with 17 bases remaining between them. CDR3 region: CASSLILEAVLAKNIQYF. DNA for the CDR3: TGTGCCAGCAGCTTAATACTGGAGGCGGTACTAGCCAAAAACATTCAGTACTTC. Full variable domain (remainder filled in from reference TRBV7-8 and TRBJ2-4): GAGVSQSPRYKVAKRGQDVALRCDPISGHVSLFWYQQALGQGPEFLTYFQNEAQLDKSGLPSDRFFAERPEGSVSTLKIQRTQQEDSAVYLCASSLILEAVLAKNIQYFGAGTRLSVL.

This chain joins TRBV11-3 and TRBJ1-5, with D uncertain. V lost 1 base to trimming and J lost 5 bases, with 6 bases between them. The germline V gene has CDR1 SGHNT and CDR2 YENEEA. The CDR3 is 13 residues long. In nucleotides, the CDR3 is TGTGCCAGCAGCTTAGTAGTTGATCAGCCCCAGCATTTT. Translating gives CASSLVVDQPQHF.

This clonotype occurred a few times. The rearrangement uses TRBV20-1 and TRBJ2-3; TRBD2 might be the D (6 bases). Germline CDR1 is DFQATT and CDR2 is SNEGSKA (reference sequence). The CDR3 has 12 residues. The CDR3 DNA reads as TGCAGCGGGGGAGGACACGAGTATACGCAGTATTTT. Translated: CSGGGHEYTQYF.

This chain uses TRBV24-1 with TRBJ2-1; the D is unclear. The CDR3 length is 12 residues. Trimming cost V 1 base and J 9 bases, with 6 bases left between them. Germline V gene data show CDR1 as KGHDR and CDR2 as SFDVKD. The CDR3 reads CATSDFSGEQFF. The CDR3 DNA is TGTGCCACCAGTGATTTCTCGGGTGAGCAGTTCTTC.

This chain connects TRBV4-2 to TRBJ2-4; 10 nucleotides match TRBD1. The CDR3 is 14 amino acids. Losses at the gene ends were 4 bases for V and 4 bases for J; bases not matched to a gene: 1. Germline values: CDR1 LGHNA, CDR2 YNFKEQ. This CDR3 reads CASSPGQGKNIQYF. The DNA of the CDR3 is TGTGCCAGCAGCCCGGGACAGGGGAAAAACATTCAGTACTTC.

This clonotype was counted only a few times. In DNA, the CDR3 is TGCGCCAGCAGGGACGTCTATGGCTACACCTTC. This translates into CASRDVYGYTF. The chain combines TRBV5-1 with TRBJ1-2; D is unresolved. From germline, CDR1 is SGHRS and CDR2 YFSETQ. Between the trimmed V and J ends, which lost 5 bases and 4 bases, there was a span of 6 bases. This CDR3 has 11 residues.

This clonotype came up a few times. This chain joins TRBV5-1 and TRBJ2-1; D not resolved. This CDR3 region has 16 residues. Germline CDR1 reads SGHRS; CDR2 reads YFSETQ. The V gene lost 2 bases and the J gene lost 1 base, with 13 bases spanning the gap. The CDR3 protein is CASSFLGGPSYNEQFF. The CDR3 nucleotides are TGCGCCAGCAGCTTTTTGGGCGGCCCGTCCTACAATGAGCAGTTCTTC.

This clonotype came up a few times. The rearrangement links TRBV4-3 to TRBJ1-4, with D unresolved. This CDR3 is 13 amino acids long. V lost 0 bases and J 8 bases, leaving 7 bases between the germline ends. The V gene's germline CDR1 is LGHNA and CDR2 YSLEER. CDR3 nucleotide sequence: TGCGCCAGCAGCCAAGAGTTCAGAGAAAAACTGTTTTTT. It codes for CASSQEFREKLFF.

This clonotype was counted at least ten times. The V and J genes are TRBV29-1 and TRBJ1-2, with D perhaps matching TRBD1 (6 bases). Trimming pared 8 bases from V and 4 bases from J, leaving 14 bases between. The V gene's germline CDR1 is SQVTM and CDR2 ANQGSEA. The CDR3 has 12 amino acids. CDR3 bases: TGCAGCATCCGGGACAATCGCTATGGCTACACCTTC. It encodes CSIRDNRYGYTF.

In this sample, this clonotype turned up a few times. The chain combines TRBV20-1 with TRBJ2-1; D is possibly TRBD2 (6 bases). The germline V gene has CDR1 DFQATT and CDR2 SNEGSKA (reference sequence). The CDR3 has 12 residues. V gave up 7 bases and J gave up 8 bases, with 15 bases separating them. CDR3 residues: CSVTGVLDEQFF. The CDR3 nucleotides read TGCAGTGTCACGGGAGTGCTCGATGAGCAGTTCTTC.